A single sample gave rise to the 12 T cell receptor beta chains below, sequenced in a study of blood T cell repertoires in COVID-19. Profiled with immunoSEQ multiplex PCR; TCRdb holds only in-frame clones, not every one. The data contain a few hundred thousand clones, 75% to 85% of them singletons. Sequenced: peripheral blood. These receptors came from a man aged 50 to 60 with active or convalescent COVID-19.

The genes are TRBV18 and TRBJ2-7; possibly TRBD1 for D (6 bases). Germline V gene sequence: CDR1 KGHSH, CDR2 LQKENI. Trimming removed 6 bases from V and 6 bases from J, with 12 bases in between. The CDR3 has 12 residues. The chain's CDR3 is CASSSTGPEQYF. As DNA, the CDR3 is TGTGCCAGCTCTTCTACAGGGCCCGAGCAGTACTTC.

CDR3 loop: CASSDFPNYDNEQFF. The CDR3 region has the DNA TGTGCCAGCAGTGATTTCCCCAACTACGACAATGAGCAGTTCTTC. The gene calls are TRBV2 and TRBJ2-1; D remains ambiguous. Germline CDR1 is SNHLY and CDR2 is FYNNEI. This CDR3 comprises 15 residues. Trimming took off 3 bases at V and 5 bases at J, with 14 bases between the two ends.

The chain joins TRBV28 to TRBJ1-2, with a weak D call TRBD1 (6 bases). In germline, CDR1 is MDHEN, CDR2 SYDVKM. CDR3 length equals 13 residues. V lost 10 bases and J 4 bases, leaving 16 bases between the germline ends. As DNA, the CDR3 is TGTGCCACGGCAGGGGTGGGGGTCTATGGCTACACCTTC. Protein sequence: CATAGVGVYGYTF.

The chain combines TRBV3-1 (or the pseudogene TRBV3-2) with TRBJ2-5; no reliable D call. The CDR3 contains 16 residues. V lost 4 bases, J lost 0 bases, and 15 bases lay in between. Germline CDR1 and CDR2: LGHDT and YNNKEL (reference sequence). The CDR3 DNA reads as TGTGCCAGCAGCCTAAGGAGACCAGAGTACCAAGAGACCCAGTACTTC. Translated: CASSLRRPEYQETQYF.

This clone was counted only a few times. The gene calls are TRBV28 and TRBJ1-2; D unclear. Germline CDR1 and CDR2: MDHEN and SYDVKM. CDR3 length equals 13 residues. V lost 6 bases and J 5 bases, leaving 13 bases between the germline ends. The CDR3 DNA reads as TGTGCCAGCAGGGCGGGCCGGTCGTATGGCTACACCTTC. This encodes CASRAGRSYGYTF.

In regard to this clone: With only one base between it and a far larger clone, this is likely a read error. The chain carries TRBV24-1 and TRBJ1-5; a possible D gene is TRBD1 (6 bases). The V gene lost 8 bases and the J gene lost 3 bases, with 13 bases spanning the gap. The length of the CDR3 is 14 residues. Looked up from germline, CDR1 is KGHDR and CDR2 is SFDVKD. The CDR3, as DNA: TGTGCCACCACCACACAGGGCCCCAATCAGCCCCAGCATTTT. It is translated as CATTTQGPNQPQHF.

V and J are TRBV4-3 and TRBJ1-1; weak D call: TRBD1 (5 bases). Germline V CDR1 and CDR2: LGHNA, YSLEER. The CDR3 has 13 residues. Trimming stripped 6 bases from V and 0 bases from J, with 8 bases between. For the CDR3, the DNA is TGCGCCAGCAGGGACACCTTGAACACTGAAGCTTTCTTT. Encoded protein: CASRDTLNTEAFF.

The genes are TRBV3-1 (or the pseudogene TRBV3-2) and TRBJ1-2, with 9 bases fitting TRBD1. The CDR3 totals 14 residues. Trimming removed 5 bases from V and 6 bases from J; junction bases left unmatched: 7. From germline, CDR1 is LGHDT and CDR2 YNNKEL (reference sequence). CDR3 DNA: TGTGCCAGCAGCTCCCGGGACAGGGATAATGGCTACACCTTC. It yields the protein CASSSRDRDNGYTF.

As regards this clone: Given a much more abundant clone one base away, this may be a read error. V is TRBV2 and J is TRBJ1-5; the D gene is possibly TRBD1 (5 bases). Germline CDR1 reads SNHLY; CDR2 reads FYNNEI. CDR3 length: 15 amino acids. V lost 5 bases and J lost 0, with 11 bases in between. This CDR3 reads CASSPLGGSNQPQHF. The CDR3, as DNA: TGTGCCAGCAGTCCCCTGGGGGGTAGCAATCAGCCCCAGCATTTT.

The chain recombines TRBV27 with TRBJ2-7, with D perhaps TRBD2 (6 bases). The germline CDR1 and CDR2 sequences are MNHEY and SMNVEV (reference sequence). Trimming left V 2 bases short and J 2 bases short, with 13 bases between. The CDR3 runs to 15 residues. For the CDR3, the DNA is TGTGCCAGCAGTTTAGCCGCTGGGGGGACCTACGAGCAGTACTTC. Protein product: CASSLAAGGTYEQYF.

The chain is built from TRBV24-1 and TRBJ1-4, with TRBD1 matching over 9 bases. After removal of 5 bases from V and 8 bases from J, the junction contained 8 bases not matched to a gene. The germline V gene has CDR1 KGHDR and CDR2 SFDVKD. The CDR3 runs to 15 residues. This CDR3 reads CATSAGQGREEKLFF. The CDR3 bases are TGTGCCACCAGTGCGGGACAGGGTAGGGAAGAAAAACTGTTTTTT.

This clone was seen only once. The CDR3 DNA sequence: TGTGCCAGCTCACCTACCGGAGGCAACTCTGGAAACACCATATATTTT. Translated: CASSPTGGNSGNTIYF. This chain uses TRBV18 with TRBJ1-3; no definite D call. CDR1 KGHSH and CDR2 LQKENI come from the germline V gene. Trimming pared 3 bases from V and 0 bases from J, leaving 12 bases between. The CDR3 has 16 amino acids.